This T cell receptor (beta chain) appears in the sequencing data of a study of blood T cell repertoires in COVID-19. About the research overall: Specimens from acute and convalescent COVID-19 originated in the United States, Italy and Spain. Sources were T cells, B-cell-depleted T cells, or PBMCs; the material itself was cDNA or gDNA.

Authors' analysis steps: How many nucleated cells were present was estimated from reference gene primer amplification. Data came from immunoSEQ multiplex PCR; TCRdb stores just in-frame clones and leaves some out. V and J calls and clone size are given by that table; D and trimming were obtained from the DNA. The sample has just under 150,000 clones; roughly nine tenths are singletons. In the case of this clone: The junction does not match germline at one end; this may be a read error.

Germline CDR1 and CDR2: ENHRY and SYGVKD. This CDR3 region has 14 residues. The receptor was isolated from a human donor in a cohort sampled during active COVID-19. Sample: peripheral blood. The chain has TRBV10-3 and TRBJ1-5; D might be TRBD1 (6 bases). The CDR3 loop reads CATSGRTENQPQHF. In DNA form, the CDR3 reads TGTGCCACCAGTGGCCGGACAGAGAATCAGCCCCAGCATTTT.